These 14 T cell receptor beta chains were all obtained from the same sample, sequenced in a study of early stage breast cancer tumors. The data were produced by immunoSEQ multiplex PCR, yet TCRdb's version contains in-frame clones alone and is incomplete. The data contain tens of thousands of clones, 84% of them singletons. The source material was blood. These receptors all come from a person aged 45-65 years with breast cancer.

The chain employs TRBV6-1 and TRBJ2-7; either TRBD1 or TRBD2 may fit D (7 bases each). This CDR3 contains 15 residues. CDR1 is MNHNS and CDR2 is SASEGT in the germline V gene. Deletions cut 2 bases from V and 4 bases from J, with 15 bases between. CDR3 sequence (DNA): TGTGCCAGCAGTGAACGGGGGGACAGACCTTACGAGCAGTACTTC. It yields the protein CASSERGDRPYEQYF.

This chain uses TRBV28 with TRBJ1-6, with a weak D call TRBD1 (5 bases). V was shortened by 7 bases and J by 7 bases, with 17 bases between the two germline ends. In germline, CDR1 is MDHEN, CDR2 SYDVKM. The length of the CDR3 is 15 residues. The CDR3 nucleotides read TGTGCCAGCAAAACAGGTTCCCCAGCGAATTCACCCCTCCACTTT. This translates into CASKTGSPANSPLHF.

The chain carries TRBV7-8 and TRBJ2-2; maybe TRBD1 (5 bases). The CDR3 runs to 15 residues. V lost 3 bases and J lost 3, with 11 bases in between. Germline V lookup: CDR1 SGHVS, CDR2 FQNEAQ. CDR3 loop: CASSLGRADTGELFF. The CDR3 region has the DNA TGTGCCAGCAGCTTGGGCAGGGCTGACACCGGGGAGCTGTTTTTT. The whole variable domain, remainder taken from reference TRBV7-8 and TRBJ2-2, is GAGVSQSPRYKVAKRGQDVALRCDPISGHVSLFWYQQALGQGPEFLTYFQNEAQLDKSGLPSDRFFAERPEGSVSTLKIQRTQQEDSAVYLCASSLGRADTGELFFGEGSRLTVL.

This clone has a single count. The chain has TRBV7-9 and TRBJ1-4; D uncertain. The CDR3 spans 15 residues. Per germline, CDR1 SEHNR and CDR2 FQNEAQ (reference sequence). V was trimmed by 5 bases and J by 0 bases, leaving 10 bases between them. The CDR3, as DNA: TGTGCCAGCAGCCCGGACGGAACAACTAATGAAAAACTGTTTTTT. Amino acids: CASSPDGTTNEKLFF.

In its sample, this clone was seen once. The chain couples TRBV4-1 to TRBJ1-5; maybe TRBD1 (5 bases). The V gene lost 4 bases and the J gene lost 3 bases, with 13 bases spanning the gap. This CDR3 has 15 amino acids. Germline lookup yields CDR1 MGHRA and CDR2 YSYEKL. The CDR3 nucleotides are TGCGCCAGCAGCCCGACAGTGGGGTACAATCAGCCCCAGCATTTT. Its translation: CASSPTVGYNQPQHF.

The chain recombines TRBV28 with TRBJ1-2; D is uncertain. V gave up 3 bases and J gave up 3 bases, with 14 bases separating them. Germline V gives CDR1 MDHEN, CDR2 SYDVKM. This CDR3 region has 15 residues. The CDR3 DNA is TGTGCCAGCAGTTTGTTTCTAGGGATCGACTATGGCTACACCTTC. Its translation is CASSLFLGIDYGYTF.

The chain links TRBV28 to TRBJ1-5; D is uncertain. Trimming stripped 5 bases from V and 4 bases from J, with 18 bases between. Germline assignment: CDR1 MDHEN and CDR2 SYDVKM. The CDR3 contains 16 residues. The CDR3 DNA reads TGTGCCAGCAGTCCCCCCCGGGCAGTCACTAATCAGCCCCAGCATTTT. As protein: CASSPPRAVTNQPQHF.

The rearrangement joins TRBV5-1 to TRBJ2-7, with 9 positions matching TRBD1. From germline, CDR1 is SGHRS and CDR2 YFSETQ. This CDR3 is built from 15 residues. The junction had 6 bases not matched to a gene; V was cut back by 3 bases and J by 2 bases. For the CDR3, the DNA is TGCGCCAGCAGCTCTCCGGGACAGGGCCCCTACGAGCAGTACTTC. Its protein product is CASSSPGQGPYEQYF.

The chain combines TRBV9 with TRBJ2-3; a possible D gene is TRBD2 (6 bases). The germline gives CDR1 SGDLS, CDR2 YYNGEE. V shed 3 bases and J shed 2 bases, with 10 bases lying between them. The CDR3 consists of 14 residues. CDR3 DNA sequence: TGTGCCAGCAGCGGGGGACTTTCCACAGATACGCAGTATTTT. This codes for CASSGGLSTDTQYF.

CDR3 DNA: TGTGCCAGCAGGCGCGGGACAGGATCGCAAGAGACCCAGTACTTC. Amino acids: CASRRGTGSQETQYF. The rearrangement joins TRBV11-2 to TRBJ2-5, with TRBD1 matching 8 bases. CDR3 length: 15 residues. V was clipped by 6 bases and J by 2 bases; unmatched bases: 8. Looked up from germline, CDR1 is SGHAT and CDR2 is FQNNGV.

V and J are TRBV7-9 and TRBJ2-1; D unclear. V shed 2 bases and J shed 0 bases, with 8 bases lying between them. Germline assignment: CDR1 SEHNR and CDR2 FQNEAQ (reference sequence). This CDR3 contains 15 residues. The CDR3 bases are TGTGCCAGCAGCTTATCCGCTGTCTCCTACAATGAGCAGTTCTTC. Its translation is CASSLSAVSYNEQFF.

The CDR3 nucleotides are TGTGCCAGCAGTGCCAAGATCGGGACTAGCGGGGGAAGGGATGAGCAGTTCTTC. This translates into CASSAKIGTSGGRDEQFF. The chain carries TRBV6-1 and TRBJ2-1, with 14 bases fitting TRBD2. This CDR3 contains 18 residues. The V segment lost 4 bases and the J segment 8 bases; nucleotides outside the gene matches: 13. Germline CDR1 reads MNHNS; CDR2 reads SASEGT.

V and J are TRBV6-1 and TRBJ2-7; TRBD2 agrees at 10 bases. The V segment lost 2 bases and the J segment 0 bases; nucleotides outside the gene matches: 7. This CDR3 spans 17 amino acids. Per germline, CDR1 MNHNS and CDR2 SASEGT. CDR3 DNA: TGTGCCAGCAGTGAATATAGCGGGAGGATTGTCTCCTACGAGCAGTACTTC. It translates to CASSEYSGRIVSYEQYF.

This sequence joins TRBV9 and TRBJ2-4; D possibly matches TRBD1 or TRBD2 (6 bases each). V was pared by 10 bases and J by 5 bases, with 16 bases between. The V gene's germline CDR1 is SGDLS and CDR2 YYNGEE. CDR3 length: 13 amino acids. The CDR3 loop is CASGLEGENIQYF. For the CDR3, the DNA is TGTGCCTCTGGGTTGGAGGGGGAAAACATTCAGTACTTC.